These 23 T cell receptor beta chains originate from one sample sequenced in a study of blood T cells in healthy people across ages. The use of a sample-barcoded 5' primer and a J-beta primer mix characterized a second PCR of about 6 to 12 cycles. TCRdb re-derived calls from the 5' RACE reads in MiXCR, one entry per CDR3 protein. The sample comprises more than 650,000 distinct CDR3 sequences, 50% to 65% of which are singletons, and around 40% rests with the top ten. Sample: blood. These receptors were collected from a man older than 75 in good health.

This rearrangement joins TRBV5-1 to TRBJ1-2, with no clear D. CDR3 length equals 14 residues. V lost 2 bases and J 2 bases, leaving 10 bases between the germline ends. Germline CDR1 and CDR2: SGHRS and YFSETQ. In DNA, the CDR3 is TGCGCCAGCAGCTTAGAATCAGGAAACTATGGCTACACCTTC. Residues: CASSLESGNYGYTF. The variable domain in full, with the rest retrieved from reference TRBV5-1 and TRBJ1-2, is KAGVTQTPRYLIKTRGQQVTLSCSPISGHRSVSWYQQTPGQGLQFLFEYFSETQRNKGNFPGRFSGRQFSNSRSEMNVSTLELGDSALYLCASSLESGNYGYTFGSGTRLTVV.

The chain recombines TRBV29-1 with TRBJ2-7; D not resolved. This CDR3 is 12 amino acids long. Trimming stripped 5 bases from V and 4 bases from J, with 12 bases between. From germline, CDR1 is SQVTM and CDR2 ANQGSEA. This chain's CDR3 is CSVSKGRYEQYF. The CDR3 bases are TGCAGCGTTTCTAAGGGTCGTTACGAGCAGTACTTC.

J is TRBJ2-5 and V is TRBV15, with 7 bases aligning to TRBD2. J lost 3 bases, V lost 4 bases, and 14 bases had no gene match. Germline CDR1 LNHNV, CDR2 YYDKDF (reference sequence). The CDR3 totals 17 residues. The CDR3 DNA follows: TGTGCCACCAGCACCCCCCCTGTGGGACTAATTGAAGAGACCCAGTACTTC. Protein: CATSTPPVGLIEETQYF.

This clonotype was counted between two and nine times. The gene calls are TRBV6-5 and TRBJ2-7, with TRBD2 as a possible D gene (6 bases). The germline V gene has CDR1 MNHEY and CDR2 SVGAGI. V lost 0 bases to trimming and J lost 2 bases, with 11 bases between them. The CDR3 is made up of 15 amino acids. CDR3 in DNA: TGTGCCAGCAGTTACTCGTCCGGGGGAGCCTACGAGCAGTACTTC. This encodes CASSYSSGGAYEQYF.

This clonotype was observed a handful of times. The CDR3 DNA is TGTGCCAGCAGCTTATGGGGGCTTAATGAAAAACTGTTTTTT. Its protein product is CASSLWGLNEKLFF. J is TRBJ1-4 and V is TRBV7-2; D might be TRBD1 (6 bases). The CDR3 sequence is 14 residues long. Germline CDR1 and CDR2: SGHTA and FQGNSA. The V and J ends lost 2 bases and 4 bases respectively, with 8 bases between them.

The rearrangement links TRBV20-1 to TRBJ2-1; 13 bases are a match to TRBD2. This CDR3 contains 16 residues. Germline assignment: CDR1 DFQATT and CDR2 SNEGSKA (reference sequence). After removal of 3 bases from V and 4 bases from J, the junction contained 6 bases not matched to a gene. The CDR3 nucleotides are TGCAGTGCTAGGATACGGACTAGCGGGGGATACAATGAGCAGTTCTTC. This sequence encodes CSARIRTSGGYNEQFF.

The V gene is TRBV27, the J gene TRBJ2-7; 7 positions match TRBD2. The CDR3 is 14 amino acids. Germline values: CDR1 MNHEY, CDR2 SMNVEV (reference sequence). V lost 4 bases and J lost 0; bases outside the gene matches: 3. DNA for the CDR3: TGTGCCAGCAGTTATAAGCGGGACTCCTACGAGCAGTACTTC. Translating gives CASSYKRDSYEQYF.

The rearrangement links TRBV12-3 or TRBV12-4 to TRBJ2-1; possibly TRBD1 for D (6 bases). V was trimmed by 6 bases and J by 6 bases, leaving 12 bases between them. This CDR3 is 13 amino acids long. As DNA, the CDR3 is TGTGCCAGCAGGGAGGACAGAGTCAATGAGCAGTTCTTC. As protein: CASREDRVNEQFF.

This clonotype was seen a handful of times. The chain employs TRBV18 and TRBJ2-1, with TRBD2 identical over 15 bases. Germline V CDR1 and CDR2: KGHSH, LQKENI. V dropped 3 bases and J dropped 9; count of bases not matched to a gene: 6. The CDR3 runs 16 residues. The CDR3 here is CASSPKGLAGGGEQFF. CDR3 bases: TGTGCCAGCTCACCCAAGGGACTAGCGGGAGGTGGTGAGCAGTTCTTC.

The chain couples TRBV9 to TRBJ2-5; no reliable D call. V lost 0 bases and J lost 5, with 5 bases in between. There are 12 residues in the CDR3. Germline V CDR1 and CDR2: SGDLS, YYNGEE. The CDR3 spells CASSVGMETQYF. For the CDR3, the DNA is TGTGCCAGCAGCGTAGGCATGGAGACCCAGTACTTC.

The chain has TRBV5-8 and TRBJ2-4; no reliable D call. V lost 4 bases and J 1 base, leaving 9 bases between the germline ends. Germline V gene data show CDR1 as SGHTS and CDR2 as YDEGEE. The length of the CDR3 is 14 residues. The CDR3 DNA sequence: TGTGCCAGCAGCCACCGTTTGGCCAAAAACATTCAGTACTTC. Its protein is CASSHRLAKNIQYF.

The genes are TRBV5-1 and TRBJ2-5; D gene unclear. CDR1 is SGHRS, CDR2 YFSETQ, per germline. The CDR3 sequence is 14 residues long. The V end lost 1 base, the J end lost 5 bases, and 12 bases lay between the germline ends. The CDR3 is CASSLLAAGETQYF. The CDR3 nucleotides read TGCGCCAGCAGCTTGTTGGCCGCCGGTGAGACCCAGTACTTC.

The chain has TRBV7-9 and TRBJ2-3; 10 bases fit TRBD2. There are 17 residues in the CDR3. V was pared by 5 bases and J by 14 bases, with 22 bases of the junction left unmatched. CDR1 is SEHNR, CDR2 FQNEAQ, per germline (reference sequence). The CDR3 DNA reads as TGTGCCAGCAGCCTTTTTAGCGGACTAGCGGTTAACAGATACGCGTATTTT. It is translated as CASSLFSGLAVNRYAYF.

The chain joins TRBV9 to TRBJ2-4; D is possibly TRBD1 (5 bases). The DNA end lines up better with TRBJ2-7; the J call may be wrong. Germline loops: CDR1 SGDLS, CDR2 YYNGEE. The CDR3 spans 16 residues. The CDR3, as DNA: TGTGCCAGCAGCGCCTTAGGGGCAGCCTCCTACCACGAGCAGTACTTC. It specifies CASSALGAASYHEQYF.

This clonotype appeared a single time. The rearrangement links TRBV2 to TRBJ2-1, with D unresolved. The germline V gene encodes CDR1 SNHLY and CDR2 FYNNEI. V dropped 4 bases and J dropped 7 bases, with 8 bases sitting between them. The CDR3 spans 12 residues. In DNA form, the CDR3 reads TGTGCCAGCAGTGGAGTACGGAATGAGCAGTTCTTC. Amino acid sequence: CASSGVRNEQFF. Full variable domain (outside the CDR3, taken from reference TRBV2 and TRBJ2-1): EPEVTQTPSHQVTQMGQEVILRCVPISNHLYFYWYRQILGQKVEFLVSFYNNEISEKSEIFDDQFSVERPDGSNFTLKIRSTKLEDSAMYFCASSGVRNEQFFGPGTRLTVL.

This clonotype turned up a few times. The chain couples TRBV6-5 to TRBJ1-6; 9 bases align to TRBD1. Germline lookup yields CDR1 MNHEY and CDR2 SVGAGI. The CDR3 has 15 amino acids. The V and J ends lost 5 bases and 10 bases, in that order; junction bases with no gene match: 9. Here the CDR3 reads CASSDRGALGSPLHF. Here the CDR3 DNA reads TGTGCCAGCAGTGACAGGGGGGCCTTAGGCTCACCCCTCCACTTT.

The J gene is TRBJ1-4, the V gene TRBV24-1; TRBD1 matches 7 bases. Trimming cost V 4 bases and J 5 bases; bases outside gene matches: 3. Looked up from germline, CDR1 is KGHDR and CDR2 is SFDVKD. The CDR3 covers 14 residues. The DNA for the CDR3 is TGTGCCACCAGTGAGGGACAGCGGAATGAAAAACTGTTTTTT. It encodes CATSEGQRNEKLFF.

The chain employs TRBV9 and TRBJ2-5, with a tentative D call TRBD2 (5 bases). The CDR3 contains 13 residues. Germline lookup yields CDR1 SGDLS and CDR2 YYNGEE. The V end was cut by 10 bases, the J end by 1 base, with 14 bases between. CDR3 residues: CAGSTTPQETQYF. The CDR3, as DNA: TGTGCCGGCTCGACTACCCCCCAAGAGACCCAGTACTTC.

This clonotype was seen more than once but under ten times. The gene calls are TRBV5-1 and TRBJ2-3; maybe TRBD2 (6 bases). The CDR3 runs to 16 residues. The V and J ends lost 5 bases and 2 bases respectively, with 18 bases between them. Germline CDR1 reads SGHRS; CDR2 reads YFSETQ. The CDR3 bases are TGCGCCAGCAGAAATTCCGGGGGTTCCTCCACAGATACGCAGTATTTT. It encodes CASRNSGGSSTDTQYF.

This clonotype was detected a few times. The DNA of the CDR3 is TGCAGTGCTAGAGAAGGATCGGGTAATGAAAAACTGTTTTTT. Translating it yields CSAREGSGNEKLFF. This chain uses TRBV20-1 with TRBJ1-4; D remains unclear. The CDR3 totals 14 residues. V gave up 0 bases and J gave up 4 bases, with 9 bases separating them. CDR1 DFQATT and CDR2 SNEGSKA come from the germline V gene (reference sequence).

This sequence joins TRBV29-1 and TRBJ1-1, with 7 bases that match TRBD1. V lost 4 bases to trimming and J lost 4 bases; unmatched junction nucleotides: 9. The CDR3 runs to 14 residues. Germline CDR1 reads SQVTM; CDR2 reads ANQGSEA. The CDR3 nucleotides are TGCAGCGTTGTGGTAGGGGGCGGAAGCACTGAAGCTTTCTTT. This translates into CSVVVGGGSTEAFF.

This clonotype occurred a few times. The chain is built from TRBV27 and TRBJ2-1; maybe TRBD2 (5 bases). Trimming shortened V by 8 bases and J by 8 bases, and 7 bases separated the two germline ends. The CDR3 is 10 amino acids. Germline CDR1 is MNHEY and CDR2 is SMNVEV (reference sequence). CDR3 in DNA: TGTGCCAGCGGGCGGGATGAGCAGTTCTTC. It encodes CASGRDEQFF.

V gene TRBV4-1 combines with J gene TRBJ1-2; D is ambiguous. Trimming cost V 1 base and J 4 bases, with 16 bases left between them. The length of the CDR3 is 16 residues. In germline, CDR1 is MGHRA, CDR2 YSYEKL. CDR3 in DNA: TGCGCCAGCAGCCAAGCGGGAGGGATAGGTCCCTATGGCTACACCTTC. Protein product: CASSQAGGIGPYGYTF.